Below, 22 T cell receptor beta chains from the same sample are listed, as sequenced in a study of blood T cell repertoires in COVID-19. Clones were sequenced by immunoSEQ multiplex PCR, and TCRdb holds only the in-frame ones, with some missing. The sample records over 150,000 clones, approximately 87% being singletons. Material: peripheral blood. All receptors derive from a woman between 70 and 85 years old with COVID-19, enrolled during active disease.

The CDR3 here is CASSLVPGGGNQPQHF. In nucleotides, the CDR3 is TGTGCCAGCAGCTTGGTCCCCGGCGGTGGCAATCAGCCCCAGCATTTT. The chain combines TRBV5-5 with TRBJ1-5; D is ambiguous. The CDR3 is made up of 16 amino acids. Germline assignment: CDR1 SGHKS and CDR2 YYEKEE (reference sequence). Trimming removed 0 bases at V and 2 bases at J, with 12 bases between.

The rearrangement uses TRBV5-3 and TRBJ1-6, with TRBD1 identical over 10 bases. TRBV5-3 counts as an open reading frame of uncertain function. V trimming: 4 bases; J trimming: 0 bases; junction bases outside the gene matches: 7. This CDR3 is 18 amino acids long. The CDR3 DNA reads TGTGCCAGAAGCCAGACAGGGGGCCTGAGCTCCTATAATTCACCCCTCCACTTT. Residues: CARSQTGGLSSYNSPLHF.

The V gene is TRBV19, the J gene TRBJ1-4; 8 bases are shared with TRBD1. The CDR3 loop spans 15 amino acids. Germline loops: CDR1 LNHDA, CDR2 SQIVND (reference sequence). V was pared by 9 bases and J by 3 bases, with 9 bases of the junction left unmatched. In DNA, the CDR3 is TGTGCCAGCTACGACAGGGGTGGCCCTAATGAAAAACTGTTTTTT. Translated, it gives CASYDRGGPNEKLFF.

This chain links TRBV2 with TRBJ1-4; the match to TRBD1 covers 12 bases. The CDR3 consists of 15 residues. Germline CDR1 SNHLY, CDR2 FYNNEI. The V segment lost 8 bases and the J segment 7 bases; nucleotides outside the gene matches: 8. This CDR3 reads CASGGTGGVGEKLFF. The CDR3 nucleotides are TGTGCCAGCGGCGGGACAGGGGGCGTAGGTGAAAAACTGTTTTTT.

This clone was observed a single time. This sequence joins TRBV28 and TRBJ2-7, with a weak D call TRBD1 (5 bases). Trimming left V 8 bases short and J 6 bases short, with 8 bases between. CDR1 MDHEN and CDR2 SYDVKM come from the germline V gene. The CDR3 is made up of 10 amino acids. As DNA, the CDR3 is TGTGCCAGCCAAAGGGGCGAGCAGTACTTC. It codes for CASQRGEQYF.

As DNA, the CDR3 is TGTGCCAGCAGTTATTCCTCCGGGACAGGGGCAGAAGCTTTCTTT. Translated: CASSYSSGTGAEAFF. The chain employs TRBV28 and TRBJ1-1; TRBD1 agrees at 10 bases. CDR1 and CDR2 from the germline V gene are MDHEN and SYDVKM. Trimming at V came to 4 bases and at J to 8 bases, leaving 10 bases not matched to a gene. This CDR3 is built from 15 residues. Full variable domain (missing parts from reference TRBV28 and TRBJ1-1): DVKVTQSSRYLVKRTGEKVFLECVQDMDHENMFWYRQDPGLGLRLIYFSYDVKMKEKGDIPEGYSVSREKKERFSLILESASTNQTSMYLCASSYSSGTGAEAFFGQGTRLTVV.

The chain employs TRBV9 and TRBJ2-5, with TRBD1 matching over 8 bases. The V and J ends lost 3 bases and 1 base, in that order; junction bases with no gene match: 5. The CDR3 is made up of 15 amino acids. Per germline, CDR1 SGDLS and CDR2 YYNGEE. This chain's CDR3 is CASSARDRSQETQYF. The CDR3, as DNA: TGTGCCAGCAGCGCCCGGGACAGGAGCCAAGAGACCCAGTACTTC.

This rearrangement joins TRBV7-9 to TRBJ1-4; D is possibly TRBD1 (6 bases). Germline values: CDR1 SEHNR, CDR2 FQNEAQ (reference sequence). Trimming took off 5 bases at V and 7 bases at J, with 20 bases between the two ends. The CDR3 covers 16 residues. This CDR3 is CASSPWGGPYSEKLFF. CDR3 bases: TGTGCCAGCAGCCCCTGGGGGGGGCCGTACAGTGAAAAACTGTTTTTT. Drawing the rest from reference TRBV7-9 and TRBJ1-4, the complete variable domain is DTGVSQNPRHKITKRGQNVTFRCDPISEHNRLYWYRQTLGQGPEFLTYFQNEAQLEKSRLLSDRFSAERPKGSFSTLEIQRTEQGDSAMYLCASSPWGGPYSEKLFFGSGTQLSVL.

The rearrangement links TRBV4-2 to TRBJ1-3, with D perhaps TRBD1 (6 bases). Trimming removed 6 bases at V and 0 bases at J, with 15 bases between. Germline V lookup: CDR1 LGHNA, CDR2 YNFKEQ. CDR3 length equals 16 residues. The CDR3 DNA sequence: TGTGCCAGCAGGTCGGACAGTACTTACTCTGGAAACACCATATATTTT. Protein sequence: CASRSDSTYSGNTIYF.

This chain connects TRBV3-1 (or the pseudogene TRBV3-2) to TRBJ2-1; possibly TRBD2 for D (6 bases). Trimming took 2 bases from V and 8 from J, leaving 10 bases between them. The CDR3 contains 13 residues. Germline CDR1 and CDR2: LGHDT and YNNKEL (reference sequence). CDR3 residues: CASSQSGTYEQFF. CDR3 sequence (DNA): TGTGCCAGCAGCCAAAGTGGGACTTATGAGCAGTTCTTC.

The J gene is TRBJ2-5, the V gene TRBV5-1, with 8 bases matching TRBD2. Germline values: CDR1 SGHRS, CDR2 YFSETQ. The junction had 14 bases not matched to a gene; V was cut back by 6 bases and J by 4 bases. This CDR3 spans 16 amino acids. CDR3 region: CASMVGSGGSGETQYF. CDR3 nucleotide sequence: TGCGCCAGCATGGTAGGGTCGGGGGGGTCAGGAGAGACCCAGTACTTC.

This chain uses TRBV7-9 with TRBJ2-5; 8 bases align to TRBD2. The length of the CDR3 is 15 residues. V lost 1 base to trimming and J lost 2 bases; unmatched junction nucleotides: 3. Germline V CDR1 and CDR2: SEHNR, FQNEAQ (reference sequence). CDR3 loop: CASSLDGGGQETQYF. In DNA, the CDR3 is TGTGCCAGCAGCTTAGACGGGGGGGGTCAAGAGACCCAGTACTTC.

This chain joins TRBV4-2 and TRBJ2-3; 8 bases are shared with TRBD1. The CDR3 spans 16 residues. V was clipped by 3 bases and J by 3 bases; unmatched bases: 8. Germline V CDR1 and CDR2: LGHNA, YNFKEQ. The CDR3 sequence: CASSQKDREATDTQYF. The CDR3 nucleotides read TGTGCCAGCAGCCAGAAGGACAGGGAGGCGACAGATACGCAGTATTTT.

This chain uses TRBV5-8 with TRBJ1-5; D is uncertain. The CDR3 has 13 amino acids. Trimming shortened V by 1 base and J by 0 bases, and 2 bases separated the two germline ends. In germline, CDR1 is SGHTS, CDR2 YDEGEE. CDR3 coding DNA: TGTGCCAGCAGCTTGCGTAGCAATCAGCCCCAGCATTTT. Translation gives CASSLRSNQPQHF. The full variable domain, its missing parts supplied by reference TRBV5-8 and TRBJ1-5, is EAGVTQSPTHLIKTRGQQATLRCSPISGHTSVYWYQQALGLGLQFLLWYDEGEERNRGNFPPRFSGRQFPNYSSELNVNALELEDSALYLCASSLRSNQPQHFGDGTRLSIL.

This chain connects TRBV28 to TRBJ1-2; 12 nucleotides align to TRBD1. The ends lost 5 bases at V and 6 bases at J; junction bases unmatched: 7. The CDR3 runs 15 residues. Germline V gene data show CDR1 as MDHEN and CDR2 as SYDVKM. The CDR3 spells CASSLTGTGGDGYTF. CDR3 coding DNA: TGTGCCAGCAGTCTTACCGGGACAGGGGGCGATGGCTACACCTTC.

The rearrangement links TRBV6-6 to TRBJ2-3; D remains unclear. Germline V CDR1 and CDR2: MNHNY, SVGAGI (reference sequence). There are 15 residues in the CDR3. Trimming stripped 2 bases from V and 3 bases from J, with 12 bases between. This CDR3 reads CASSYEVPATDTQYF. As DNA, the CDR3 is TGTGCCAGCAGTTACGAGGTCCCAGCGACAGATACGCAGTATTTT.

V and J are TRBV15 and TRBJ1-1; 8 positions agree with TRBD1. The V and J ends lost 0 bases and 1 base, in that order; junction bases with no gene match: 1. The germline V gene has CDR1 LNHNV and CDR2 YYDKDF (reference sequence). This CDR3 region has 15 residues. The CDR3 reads CATSRDGTGNTEAFF. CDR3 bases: TGTGCCACCAGCAGAGATGGGACAGGGAACACTGAAGCTTTCTTT.

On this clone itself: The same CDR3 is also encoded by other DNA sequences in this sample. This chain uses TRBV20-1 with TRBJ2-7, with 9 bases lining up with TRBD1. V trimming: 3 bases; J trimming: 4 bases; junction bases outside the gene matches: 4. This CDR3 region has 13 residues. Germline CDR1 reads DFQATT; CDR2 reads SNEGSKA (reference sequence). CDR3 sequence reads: CSASRTGEYEQYF. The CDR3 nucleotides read TGCAGTGCTAGTCGGACAGGGGAATACGAGCAGTACTTC.

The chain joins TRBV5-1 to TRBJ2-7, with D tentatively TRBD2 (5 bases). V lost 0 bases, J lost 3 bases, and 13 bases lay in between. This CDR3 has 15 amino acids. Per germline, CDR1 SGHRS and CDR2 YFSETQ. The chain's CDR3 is CASSLAPTGNYEQYF. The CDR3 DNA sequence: TGCGCCAGCAGCTTGGCACCCACCGGGAACTACGAGCAGTACTTC.

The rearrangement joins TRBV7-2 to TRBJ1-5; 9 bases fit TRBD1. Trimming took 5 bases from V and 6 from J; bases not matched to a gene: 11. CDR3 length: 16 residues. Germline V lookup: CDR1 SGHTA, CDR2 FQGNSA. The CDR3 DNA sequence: TGTGCCAGCAGCCCAGATAGGGGACAGGGTGGTCAGCCCCAGCATTTT. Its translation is CASSPDRGQGGQPQHF.

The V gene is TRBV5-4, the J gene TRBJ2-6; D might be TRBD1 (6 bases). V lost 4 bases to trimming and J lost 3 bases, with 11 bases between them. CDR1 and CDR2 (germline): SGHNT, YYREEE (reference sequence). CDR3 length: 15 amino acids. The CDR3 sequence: CASSPGAVGANVLTF. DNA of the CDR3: TGTGCCAGCAGCCCAGGGGCAGTTGGGGCCAACGTCCTGACTTTC.

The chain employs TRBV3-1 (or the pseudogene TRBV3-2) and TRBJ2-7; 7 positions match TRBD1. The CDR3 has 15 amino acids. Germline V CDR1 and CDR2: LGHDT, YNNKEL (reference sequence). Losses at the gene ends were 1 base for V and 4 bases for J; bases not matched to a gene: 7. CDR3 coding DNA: TGTGCCAGCAGCCAAGCGCCGGGACAGCCATACGAGCAGTACTTC. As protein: CASSQAPGQPYEQYF.